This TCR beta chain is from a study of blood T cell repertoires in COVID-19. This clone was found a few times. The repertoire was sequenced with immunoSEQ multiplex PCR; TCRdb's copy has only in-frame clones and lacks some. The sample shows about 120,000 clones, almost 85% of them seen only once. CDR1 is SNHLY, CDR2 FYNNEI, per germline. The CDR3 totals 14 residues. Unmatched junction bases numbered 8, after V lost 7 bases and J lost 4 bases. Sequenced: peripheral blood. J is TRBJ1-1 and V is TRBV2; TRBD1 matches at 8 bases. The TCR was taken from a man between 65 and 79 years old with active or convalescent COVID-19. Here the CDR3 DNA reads TGTGCCAGCAACCTAGGACAGGGAATCACTGAAGCTTTCTTT. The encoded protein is CASNLGQGITEAFF.